Following are 23 T cell receptor beta chains from one sample sequenced in a study of OX40 agonist ivuxolimab in advanced cancers. The data were produced by immunoSEQ multiplex PCR, yet TCRdb's version contains in-frame clones alone and is incomplete. The repertoire holds over 40,000 clones, with about 88% as singletons. Source: CD4+ or CD8+ T cells sorted from blood, taken in a trial of the OX40 agonist ivuxolimab. All receptors come from an adult with an advanced solid tumor such as melanoma, head and neck, liver or kidney cancer.

The CDR3 nucleotides read TGCGCCAGCAGCCCCCCGGGACAGGGGGCGGCCGAGCAGTACTTC. Translation: CASSPPGQGAAEQYF. The chain links TRBV5-1 to TRBJ2-7, with TRBD1 matching 12 bases. CDR1 is SGHRS and CDR2 is YFSETQ in the germline V gene. V lost 4 bases to trimming and J lost 6 bases; unmatched junction nucleotides: 8. The CDR3 extends over 15 amino acids.

The gene calls are TRBV5-1 and TRBJ2-3; unclear D gene. CDR3 length: 12 amino acids. Germline V CDR1 and CDR2: SGHRS, YFSETQ. V lost 6 bases to trimming and J lost 2 bases, with 7 bases between them. CDR3 amino acids: CASIGNTDTQYF. CDR3 nucleotide sequence: TGCGCCAGCATAGGGAACACAGATACGCAGTATTTT.

This rearrangement joins TRBV5-1 to TRBJ2-3; D possibly corresponds to TRBD2 (6 bases). Looked up from germline, CDR1 is SGHRS and CDR2 is YFSETQ. Trimming took off 5 bases at V and 3 bases at J, with 13 bases between the two ends. This CDR3 is 14 amino acids long. The CDR3 DNA sequence: TGCGCCAGCAGTGGGGCCCGGGGGACAGATACGCAGTATTTT. This sequence encodes CASSGARGTDTQYF.

V is TRBV9 and J is TRBJ1-6, with TRBD1 as a possible D gene (6 bases). V was shortened by 0 bases and J by 12 bases, with 13 bases between the two germline ends. Germline V lookup: CDR1 SGDLS, CDR2 YYNGEE. The length of the CDR3 is 14 residues. The CDR3 here is CASSVGGQREPLHF. The DNA for the CDR3 is TGTGCCAGCAGCGTAGGGGGGCAGCGAGAACCCCTCCACTTT.

V is TRBV9 and J is TRBJ1-1; the D is unclear. Germline V gives CDR1 SGDLS, CDR2 YYNGEE. This CDR3 has 15 residues. The V and J ends lost 4 bases and 1 base respectively, with 14 bases between them. The CDR3 DNA reads TGTGCCAGCAGCCCCGATCCCCAAAGGAACACTGAAGCTTTCTTT. This gives the protein CASSPDPQRNTEAFF.

This clone is a singleton in its sample. J is TRBJ2-1 and V is TRBV6-6; tentatively, D is TRBD2 (6 bases). The CDR3 consists of 12 residues. CDR1 and CDR2 (germline): MNHNY, SVGAGI (reference sequence). V gave up 7 bases and J gave up 8 bases, with 12 bases separating them. For the CDR3, the DNA is TGTGCCAGCAACAAACGGAGGGATGAGCAGTTCTTC. Translation: CASNKRRDEQFF.

This clone has only one observation. The chain uses TRBV5-1 and TRBJ2-2; TRBD2 is a possible D gene (5 bases). This CDR3 spans 14 amino acids. Germline CDR1 is SGHRS and CDR2 is YFSETQ. V was trimmed by 7 bases and J by 0 bases, leaving 10 bases between them. In DNA form, the CDR3 reads TGCGCCAGCCGGACTGGTTCGAACACCGGGGAGCTGTTTTTT. Its translation: CASRTGSNTGELFF.

The chain joins TRBV7-9 to TRBJ2-3; D is unresolved. The CDR3 has 12 amino acids. Germline CDR1 and CDR2: SEHNR and FQNEAQ (reference sequence). V was trimmed by 5 bases and J by 15 bases, leaving 18 bases between them. CDR3 DNA sequence: TGTGCCAGCAGCCCGTCTACTGACGCGCGATATTTT. It codes for CASSPSTDARYF. Full variable domain (remainder filled in from reference TRBV7-9 and TRBJ2-3): DTGVSQNPRHKITKRGQNVTFRCDPISEHNRLYWYRQTLGQGPEFLTYFQNEAQLEKSRLLSDRFSAERPKGSFSTLEIQRTEQGDSAMYLCASSPSTDARYFGPGTRLTVL.

The V call is TRBV6-6, the J call TRBJ1-1; D uncertain. This CDR3 has 13 residues. The germline CDR1 and CDR2 sequences are MNHNY and SVGAGI (reference sequence). Between the trimmed V and J ends, which lost 5 bases and 12 bases, there was a span of 19 bases. DNA of the CDR3: TGTGCCAGCAGTGGGCCCGTTCAATCGGATCCTTTCTTT. It specifies CASSGPVQSDPFF.

The V gene is TRBV4-1, the J gene TRBJ1-1; D may be TRBD1 (5 bases). V shed 4 bases and J shed 1 base, with 13 bases lying between them. In germline, CDR1 is MGHRA, CDR2 YSYEKL. The CDR3 contains 15 residues. The CDR3 reads CASSRSQQGNTEAFF. The CDR3 DNA reads as TGCGCCAGCAGCCGAAGTCAGCAGGGGAACACTGAAGCTTTCTTT.

V is TRBV6-6 and J is TRBJ1-1; D not certain. V gave up 6 bases and J gave up 4 bases, with 9 bases separating them. The germline CDR1 and CDR2 sequences are MNHNY and SVGAGI (reference sequence). The CDR3 length is 12 residues. Here the CDR3 DNA reads TGTGCCAGCAGCCACCGGGCCACTGAAGCTTTCTTT. Translated, it gives CASSHRATEAFF.

The chain employs TRBV6-4 and TRBJ1-1, with D perhaps TRBD1 (6 bases). This CDR3 region has 14 residues. The V gene lost 2 bases and the J gene lost 3 bases, with 10 bases spanning the gap. Germline V gene lookup returns CDR1 MRHNA and CDR2 SNTAGT. The CDR3: CASSDGWGHTEAFF. DNA for the CDR3: TGTGCCAGCAGTGACGGTTGGGGGCACACTGAAGCTTTCTTT.

V usage is TRBV28 and J usage is TRBJ1-3, with TRBD1 matching over 8 bases. CDR1 and CDR2 (germline): MDHEN, SYDVKM. The CDR3 covers 15 residues. J lost 0 bases, V lost 6 bases, and 4 bases had no gene match. The CDR3 protein is CASRQGGLSGNTIYF. The CDR3 region has the DNA TGTGCCAGCAGACAGGGGGGCCTCTCTGGAAACACCATATATTTT.

The chain links TRBV30 to TRBJ1-2, with TRBD1 as a possible D gene (5 bases). This CDR3 is built from 13 residues. Germline CDR1 is GTSNPN and CDR2 is SVGIG (reference sequence). V was pared by 3 bases and J by 4 bases, with 12 bases between. CDR3 amino acids: CAWSSTGPYGYTF. CDR3 coding DNA: TGTGCCTGGAGCTCCACAGGCCCCTATGGCTACACCTTC.

The rearrangement links TRBV11-2 to TRBJ1-4; D not resolved. Trimming took 10 bases from V and 6 from J, leaving 15 bases between them. Germline V gene data show CDR1 as SGHAT and CDR2 as FQNNGV. This CDR3 is 13 amino acids long. The CDR3 region is CATRHLRDEKLFF. Here the CDR3 DNA reads TGTGCCACTAGACACTTGCGGGATGAAAAACTGTTTTTT.

Remarks on this clone: This sample includes further DNA sequences coding for the same CDR3. The rearrangement uses TRBV29-1 and TRBJ1-2; 7 positions agree with TRBD1. From germline, CDR1 is SQVTM and CDR2 ANQGSEA. CDR3 length equals 15 residues. The V gene end was trimmed by 7 bases and the J gene end by 6 bases; junction bases not matched to a gene: 17. CDR3 residues: CSAGVRQGGGDGYTF. In DNA, the CDR3 is TGCAGCGCGGGGGTTAGACAGGGTGGGGGCGATGGCTACACCTTC.

The rearrangement links TRBV11-2 to TRBJ2-5; TRBD2 aligns across 9 bases. Germline V lookup: CDR1 SGHAT, CDR2 FQNNGV. The CDR3 length is 17 residues. J was trimmed by 5 bases and V by 1 base; bases with no gene match: 11. CDR3: CASSLGYRGLATETQYF. The CDR3 DNA follows: TGTGCCAGCAGCTTAGGATACCGGGGACTAGCTACGGAGACCCAGTACTTC.

Details on this clone: Other DNA sequences in this sample translate to the same CDR3. The genes are TRBV9 and TRBJ1-2; 7 bases are a match to TRBD1. The CDR3 loop spans 12 amino acids. V was pared by 3 bases and J by 8 bases, with 4 bases of the junction left unmatched. Germline-derived CDR1 and CDR2 are SGDLS and YYNGEE. The CDR3 sequence is CASSGQGGGYTF. The DNA of the CDR3 is TGTGCCAGCAGCGGGCAGGGGGGCGGCTACACCTTC.

The V and J genes are TRBV10-3 and TRBJ2-3; D is uncertain. This CDR3 has 15 amino acids. Germline assignment: CDR1 ENHRY and CDR2 SYGVKD. Trimming removed 6 bases from V and 0 bases from J, with 13 bases in between. CDR3 nucleotide sequence: TGTGCCATCAGCGTGCAAGAACCCAGCACAGATACGCAGTATTTT. Its protein product is CAISVQEPSTDTQYF.

V and J are TRBV2 and TRBJ1-1; the D gene is possibly TRBD1 (5 bases). Germline V gives CDR1 SNHLY, CDR2 FYNNEI. The CDR3 consists of 14 residues. V gave up 6 bases and J gave up 5 bases, with 16 bases separating them. Here the CDR3 DNA reads TGTGCCAGCAGGCTCCCAGGGAGGCGGACTGAAGCTTTCTTT. Its protein product is CASRLPGRRTEAFF.

The rearrangement uses TRBV6-1 and TRBJ2-7; 9 nucleotides align to TRBD1. Germline values: CDR1 MNHNS, CDR2 SASEGT. V lost 4 bases, J lost 4 bases, and 2 bases stayed unmatched. The CDR3 spans 13 residues. For the CDR3, the DNA is TGTGCCAGCAGTGGGACAGGGGTGTACGAGCAGTACTTC. Translation gives CASSGTGVYEQYF.

This clone was recorded once. The chain recombines TRBV13 with TRBJ2-7, with D unresolved. The V gene's germline CDR1 is PRHDT and CDR2 FYEKMQ (reference sequence). V lost 3 bases and J lost 4, with 7 bases in between. CDR3 length equals 12 residues. The CDR3 reads CASSLYSYEQYF. CDR3 sequence (DNA): TGTGCCAGCAGCTTGTACTCGTACGAGCAGTACTTC.

This clone was seen only once. V usage is TRBV11-2 and J usage is TRBJ1-5, with D possibly being TRBD1 (6 bases). Trimming left V 1 base short and J 0 bases short, with 13 bases between. The germline V gene has CDR1 SGHAT and CDR2 FQNNGV. The CDR3 has 17 amino acids. The CDR3 region is CASSLGRDTISNQPQHF. The CDR3 bases are TGTGCCAGCAGCTTAGGGCGGGACACTATTAGCAATCAGCCCCAGCATTTT.